Listed here are 16 T cell receptor beta chains from one sample, sequenced in a study of T cell changes during pregnancy in multiple sclerosis. Method: immunoSEQ multiplex PCR; TCRdb's copy keeps in-frame clones and lacks some. Among roughly 110,000 clones listed, approximately 90% were seen once. The sample here was peripheral blood, taken in the third trimester of pregnancy. These receptors all stem from a female donor with multiple sclerosis, enrolled in a pregnancy study.

V usage is TRBV11-3 and J usage is TRBJ2-2; TRBD2 matches 10 bases. Germline CDR1 is SGHNT and CDR2 is YENEEA. This CDR3 has 17 residues. The V and J ends lost 5 bases and 5 bases, in that order; junction bases with no gene match: 11. CDR3 bases: TGTGCCAGCAGCCCCACCCCACTAGCGGGATTAACCGGGGAGCTGTTTTTT. This gives the protein CASSPTPLAGLTGELFF.

This clone occurred once. The rearrangement links TRBV9 to TRBJ2-3; 12 bases align to TRBD2. The CDR3 has 19 amino acids. From germline, CDR1 is SGDLS and CDR2 YYNGEE. V shed 5 bases and J 0 bases; nucleotides not matched to a gene: 13. This CDR3 is CASSPQPGLAGRSTDTQYF. The DNA for the CDR3 is TGTGCCAGCAGTCCACAGCCGGGACTAGCGGGCCGTAGCACAGATACGCAGTATTTT. Combining the CDR3 with reference TRBV9 and TRBJ2-3 gives the whole variable domain DSGVTQTPKHLITATGQRVTLRCSPRSGDLSVYWYQQSLDQGLQFLIQYYNGEERAKGNILERFSAQQFPDLHSELNLSSLELGDSALYFCASSPQPGLAGRSTDTQYFGPGTRLTVL.

The chain carries TRBV7-9 and TRBJ1-2, with D uncertain. The germline gives CDR1 SEHNR, CDR2 FQNEAQ (reference sequence). V lost 0 bases, J lost 5 bases, and 10 bases lay in between. CDR3 length: 14 residues. In nucleotides, the CDR3 is TGTGCCAGCAGCTTAGCGGCAGGTGGTTATGGCTACACCTTC. Amino acids: CASSLAAGGYGYTF.

V gene TRBV6-5 combines with J gene TRBJ2-7; 7 nucleotides agree with TRBD2. CDR3 length: 15 amino acids. V lost 5 bases, J lost 0 bases, and 7 bases stayed unmatched. CDR1 and CDR2 from the germline V gene are MNHEY and SVGAGI. The CDR3 here is CASSRERDFSYEQYF. The CDR3, as DNA: TGTGCCAGCAGTCGTGAGCGGGACTTCTCCTACGAGCAGTACTTC.

This clone was counted between two and nine times. The chain employs TRBV5-5 and TRBJ1-1; D is perhaps TRBD1 (6 bases). Germline V gene sequence: CDR1 SGHKS, CDR2 YYEKEE (reference sequence). The CDR3 runs 14 residues. V lost 2 bases, J lost 4 bases, and 12 bases lay in between. This CDR3 reads CASSFGKGGTEAFF. In nucleotides, the CDR3 is TGTGCCAGCAGCTTCGGGAAAGGGGGCACTGAAGCTTTCTTT. The full variable domain, rest sourced from reference TRBV5-5 and TRBJ1-1, is DAGVTQSPTHLIKTRGQQVTLRCSPISGHKSVSWYQQVLGQGPQFIFQYYEKEERGRGNFPDRFSARQFPNYSSELNVNALLLGDSALYLCASSFGKGGTEAFFGQGTRLTVV.

The genes are TRBV5-5 and TRBJ1-4; D may be TRBD1 (5 bases). CDR3 length: 14 residues. The V end was cut by 4 bases, the J end by 5 bases, with 12 bases between. CDR1 is SGHKS, CDR2 YYEKEE, per germline (reference sequence). CDR3 loop: CASSLGGANEKLFF. In nucleotides, the CDR3 is TGTGCCAGCAGCCTCGGAGGGGCGAATGAAAAACTGTTTTTT.

The chain combines TRBV19 with TRBJ2-2; no reliable D call. There are 14 residues in the CDR3. CDR1 and CDR2 (germline): LNHDA, SQIVND (reference sequence). The germline V and J ends were trimmed by 6 bases and 2 bases, with 10 bases remaining between them. The CDR3 DNA follows: TGTGCCAGTAGAAAAAACACCAACACCGGGGAGCTGTTTTTT. Encoded protein: CASRKNTNTGELFF.

The J gene is TRBJ1-1, the V gene TRBV6-1; D possibly corresponds to TRBD1 (6 bases). V lost 3 bases, J lost 4 bases, and 12 bases lay in between. Germline lookup yields CDR1 MNHNS and CDR2 SASEGT. This CDR3 comprises 14 residues. The DNA of the CDR3 is TGTGCCAGCAGTGAGCAGGGGCGTAGCACTGAAGCTTTCTTT. Its translation is CASSEQGRSTEAFF.

The chain employs TRBV30 and TRBJ2-5, with a tentative D call TRBD1 (6 bases). V gave up 0 bases and J gave up 7 bases, with 6 bases separating them. The germline V gene encodes CDR1 GTSNPN and CDR2 SVGIG (reference sequence). The CDR3 length is 11 residues. CDR3 bases: TGTGCCTGGAGTGTAGGGGGGACCCAGTACTTC. The encoded protein is CAWSVGGTQYF.

This clone was recorded once. The chain carries TRBV7-9 and TRBJ2-2; 8 bases line up with TRBD1. Trimming at V came to 5 bases and at J to 6 bases, leaving 8 bases not matched to a gene. This CDR3 has 15 residues. Germline-derived CDR1 and CDR2 are SEHNR and FQNEAQ (reference sequence). Here the CDR3 reads CASSADRGQAGELFF. In DNA, the CDR3 is TGTGCCAGCAGCGCCGACAGGGGCCAAGCCGGGGAGCTGTTTTTT.

This clone was counted between two and nine times. V is TRBV19 and J is TRBJ2-7, with a possible D match to TRBD2 (6 bases). Germline V lookup: CDR1 LNHDA, CDR2 SQIVND (reference sequence). This CDR3 comprises 13 residues. Trimming removed 3 bases from V and 1 base from J, with 7 bases in between. This CDR3 is CASSISGSYEQYF. For the CDR3, the DNA is TGTGCCAGTAGTATCAGCGGGTCCTACGAGCAGTACTTC.

The chain couples TRBV9 to TRBJ2-6; the D gene is possibly TRBD1 (5 bases). Germline loops: CDR1 SGDLS, CDR2 YYNGEE. With 4 bases removed from V and 2 bases from J, the gap between germline ends came to 25 bases. The CDR3 is 20 residues long. The CDR3 DNA follows: TGTGCCAGCAGCCCCCTACCTACAGGCGGCCTTGGGCCTGGGGCCAACGTCCTGACTTTC. Translating gives CASSPLPTGGLGPGANVLTF. Filled out from reference TRBV9 and TRBJ2-6, the complete variable domain reads DSGVTQTPKHLITATGQRVTLRCSPRSGDLSVYWYQQSLDQGLQFLIQYYNGEERAKGNILERFSAQQFPDLHSELNLSSLELGDSALYFCASSPLPTGGLGPGANVLTFGAGSRLTVL.

The V and J genes are TRBV6-6 and TRBJ1-1, with D perhaps matching TRBD1 (5 bases). The germline gives CDR1 MNHNY, CDR2 SVGAGI (reference sequence). The CDR3 sequence is 13 residues long. V lost 7 bases and J lost 0, with 9 bases in between. The CDR3 region is CASTGGMNTEAFF. In DNA form, the CDR3 reads TGTGCCAGCACCGGGGGGATGAACACTGAAGCTTTCTTT.

The genes are TRBV19 and TRBJ2-6; tentatively, D is TRBD1 (5 bases). V was clipped by 7 bases and J by 2 bases, with 12 bases between them. Germline CDR1 LNHDA, CDR2 SQIVND (reference sequence). CDR3 size: 15 residues. The CDR3 loop is CASNKGVPGANVLTF. CDR3 in DNA: TGTGCCAGTAATAAAGGGGTGCCTGGGGCCAACGTCCTGACTTTC.

V usage is TRBV4-1 and J usage is TRBJ1-6; the D is unclear. CDR1 is MGHRA, CDR2 YSYEKL, per germline. V was pared by 4 bases and J by 7 bases, with 11 bases between. The CDR3 spans 14 residues. Written as DNA, the CDR3 is TGCGCCAGCAGCCCAGGAGGGTGGAATTCACCCCTCCACTTT. Encoded protein: CASSPGGWNSPLHF.

The chain combines TRBV7-2 with TRBJ2-1; TRBD2 is a possible D gene (6 bases). The length of the CDR3 is 15 residues. Germline V lookup: CDR1 SGHTA, CDR2 FQGNSA. V lost 0 bases and J 5 bases, leaving 11 bases between the germline ends. CDR3 bases: TGTGCCAGCAGCTTAGCTAGCGGACGTCACAATGAGCAGTTCTTC. Protein: CASSLASGRHNEQFF.